This T cell receptor (beta chain) is drawn from a study of immune evolution from preneoplasia to lung adenocarcinoma. V was cut by 9 bases and J by 5 bases, with 19 bases left in between. The CDR3 is made up of 14 amino acids. Germline CDR1 MNHEY, CDR2 SMNVEV (reference sequence). TCRdb's copy holds only in-frame clones and misses some; the assay was immunoSEQ multiplex PCR. The sample contains fewer than 50,000 clones, 70% to 85% of which appear only once. This rearrangement joins TRBV27 to TRBJ2-5, with D unresolved. Sequencing used FFPE invasive lung adenocarcinoma tissue. The TCR sequence derives from a person between 55 and 69 years old with lung adenocarcinoma. CDR3 residues: CASSPIWRGETQYF. CDR3 DNA: TGTGCCAGTTCCCCCATCTGGCGCGGCGAGACCCAGTACTTC.